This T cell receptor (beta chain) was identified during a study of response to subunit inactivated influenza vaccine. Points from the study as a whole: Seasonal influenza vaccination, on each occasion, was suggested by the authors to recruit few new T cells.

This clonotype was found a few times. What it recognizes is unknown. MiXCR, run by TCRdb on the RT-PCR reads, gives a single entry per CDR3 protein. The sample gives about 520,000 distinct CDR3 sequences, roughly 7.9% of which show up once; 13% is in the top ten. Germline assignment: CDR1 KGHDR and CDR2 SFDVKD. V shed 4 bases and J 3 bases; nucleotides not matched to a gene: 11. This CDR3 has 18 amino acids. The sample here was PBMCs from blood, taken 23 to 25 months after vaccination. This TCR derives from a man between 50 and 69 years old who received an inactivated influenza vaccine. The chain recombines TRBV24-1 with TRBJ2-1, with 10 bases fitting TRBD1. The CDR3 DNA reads TGTGCCACCAGTGACCCGGGACAGGGGTCTTGGGGCTACAATGAGCAGTTCTTC. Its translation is CATSDPGQGSWGYNEQFF.